Here is one T cell receptor beta chain with its context. Losses at the gene ends were 6 bases for V and 8 bases for J; bases not matched to a gene: 9. Germline CDR1 KGHSH, CDR2 LQKENI. The CDR3 consists of 14 residues. A first 10-cycle multiplex round used 32 V-gene and 13 J-gene primers on TCR beta CDR3. TCRdb re-derived calls from the multiplex PCR reads in MiXCR, one entry per CDR3 protein. The repertoire holds 20,000 to 25,000 distinct CDR3 sequences, with 28% as singletons. Per sample, approximately 570 ng of bulk tumor genomic DNA was the template used. From each primary tumor, several far-apart biopsies were obtained during surgery. Patients underwent curative surgery for non-small cell lung cancer (untreated and newly diagnosed). This specimen belongs to a study of immune heterogeneity within non-small cell lung tumors.

The rearrangement joins TRBV18 to TRBJ2-1, with 8 bases aligning to TRBD2. The sample comprised lung tumor tissue. This receptor was identified in a man between 40 and 49 years old with non-small cell lung cancer. The CDR3 loop reads CASSVRAGGHEQFF. The CDR3 bases are TGTGCCAGCTCCGTGAGGGCGGGGGGTCATGAGCAGTTCTTC.